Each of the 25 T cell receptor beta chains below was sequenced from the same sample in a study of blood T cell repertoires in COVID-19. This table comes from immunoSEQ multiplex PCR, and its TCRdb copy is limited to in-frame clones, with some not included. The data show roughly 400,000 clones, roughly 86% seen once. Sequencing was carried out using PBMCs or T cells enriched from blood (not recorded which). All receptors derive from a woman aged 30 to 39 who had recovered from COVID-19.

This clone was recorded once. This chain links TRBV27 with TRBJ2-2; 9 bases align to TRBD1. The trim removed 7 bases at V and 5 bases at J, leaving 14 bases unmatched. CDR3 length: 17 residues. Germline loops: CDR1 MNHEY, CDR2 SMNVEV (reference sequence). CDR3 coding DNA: TGTGCCAGCACCTCCCGGGTGGGGACAGGGCTTACCGGGGAGCTGTTTTTT. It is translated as CASTSRVGTGLTGELFF.

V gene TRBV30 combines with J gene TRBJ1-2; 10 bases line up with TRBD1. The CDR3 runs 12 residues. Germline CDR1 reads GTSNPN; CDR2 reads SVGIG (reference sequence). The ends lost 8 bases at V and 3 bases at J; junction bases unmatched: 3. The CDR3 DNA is TGTGCCGGACAGGGGGGGGACTATGGCTACACCTTC. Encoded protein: CAGQGGDYGYTF.

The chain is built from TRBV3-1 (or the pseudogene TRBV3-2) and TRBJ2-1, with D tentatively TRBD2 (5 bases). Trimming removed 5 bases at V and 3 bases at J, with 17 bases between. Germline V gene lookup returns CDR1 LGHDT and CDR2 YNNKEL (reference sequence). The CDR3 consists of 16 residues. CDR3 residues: CASSARFGLNYNEQFF. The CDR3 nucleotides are TGTGCCAGCAGCGCCCGATTCGGACTCAACTACAATGAGCAGTTCTTC.

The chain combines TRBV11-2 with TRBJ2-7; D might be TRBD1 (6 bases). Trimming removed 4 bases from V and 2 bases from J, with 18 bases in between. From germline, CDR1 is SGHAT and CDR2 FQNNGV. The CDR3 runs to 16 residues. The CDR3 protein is CASSYQGIVRTYEQYF. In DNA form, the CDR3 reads TGTGCCAGCAGCTATCAGGGGATCGTTCGGACCTACGAGCAGTACTTC.

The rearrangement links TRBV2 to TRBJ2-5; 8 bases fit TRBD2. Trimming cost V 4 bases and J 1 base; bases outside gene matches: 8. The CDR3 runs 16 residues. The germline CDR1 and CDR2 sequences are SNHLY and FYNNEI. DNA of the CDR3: TGTGCCAGCAGTGGGGCTGGCGGGGGGCCCCAAGAGACCCAGTACTTC. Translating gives CASSGAGGGPQETQYF.

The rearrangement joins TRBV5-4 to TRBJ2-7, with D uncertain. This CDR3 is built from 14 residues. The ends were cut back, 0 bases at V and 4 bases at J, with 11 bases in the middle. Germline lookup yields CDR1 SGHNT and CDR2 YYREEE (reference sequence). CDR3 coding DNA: TGTGCCAGCAGCTTGGACAGAAGCCGTTACGAGCAGTACTTC. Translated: CASSLDRSRYEQYF.

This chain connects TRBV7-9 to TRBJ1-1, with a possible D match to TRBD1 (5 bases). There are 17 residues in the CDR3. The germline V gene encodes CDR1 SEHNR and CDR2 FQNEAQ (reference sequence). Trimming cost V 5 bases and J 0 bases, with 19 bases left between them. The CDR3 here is CASSTDLQETMNTEAFF. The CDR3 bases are TGTGCCAGCAGCACCGACCTACAGGAGACCATGAACACTGAAGCTTTCTTT.

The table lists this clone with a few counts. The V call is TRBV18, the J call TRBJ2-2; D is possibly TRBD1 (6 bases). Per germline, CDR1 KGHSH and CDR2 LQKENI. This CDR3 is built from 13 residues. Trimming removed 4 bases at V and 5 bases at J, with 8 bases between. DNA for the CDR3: TGTGCCAGCTCACTACAGGGTACCGGGGAGCTGTTTTTT. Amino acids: CASSLQGTGELFF.

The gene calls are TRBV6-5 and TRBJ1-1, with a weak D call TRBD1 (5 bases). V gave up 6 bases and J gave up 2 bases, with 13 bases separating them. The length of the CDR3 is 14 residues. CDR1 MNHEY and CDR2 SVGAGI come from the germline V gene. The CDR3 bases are TGTGCCAGCAGGCGCGACAGTATCAACACTGAAGCTTTCTTT. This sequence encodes CASRRDSINTEAFF.

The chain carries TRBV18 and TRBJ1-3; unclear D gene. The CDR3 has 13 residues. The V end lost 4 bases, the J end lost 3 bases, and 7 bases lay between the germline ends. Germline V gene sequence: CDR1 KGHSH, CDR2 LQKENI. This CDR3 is CASSLSGGNTIYF. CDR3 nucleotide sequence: TGTGCCAGCTCACTTTCCGGTGGAAACACCATATATTTT.

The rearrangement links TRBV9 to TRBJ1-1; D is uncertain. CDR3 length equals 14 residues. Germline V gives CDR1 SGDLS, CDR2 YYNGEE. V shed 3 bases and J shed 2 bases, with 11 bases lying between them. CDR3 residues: CASSGKRGNTEAFF. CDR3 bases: TGTGCCAGCAGCGGGAAAAGAGGTAACACTGAAGCTTTCTTT.

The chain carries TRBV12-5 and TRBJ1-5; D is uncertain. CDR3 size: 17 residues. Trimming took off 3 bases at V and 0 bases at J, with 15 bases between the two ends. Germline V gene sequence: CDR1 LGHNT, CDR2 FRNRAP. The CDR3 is CASGLDLQATSNQPQHF. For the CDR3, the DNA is TGTGCTAGTGGTTTAGATCTCCAGGCGACTAGCAATCAGCCCCAGCATTTT.

CDR3 bases: TGTGCCAGCTCTTTCCGGAGTAGCGTCCCCAATGAGCAGTTCTTC. It specifies CASSFRSSVPNEQFF. J is TRBJ2-1 and V is TRBV18; a weak D match, TRBD2 (5 bases). Trimming left V 6 bases short and J 6 bases short, with 18 bases between. The CDR3 loop spans 15 amino acids. Germline V gene sequence: CDR1 KGHSH, CDR2 LQKENI.

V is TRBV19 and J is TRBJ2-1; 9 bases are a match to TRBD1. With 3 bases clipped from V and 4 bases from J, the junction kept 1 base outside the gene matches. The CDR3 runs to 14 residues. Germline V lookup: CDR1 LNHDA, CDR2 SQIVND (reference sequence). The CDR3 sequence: CASSMGQGYNEQFF. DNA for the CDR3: TGTGCCAGTAGTATGGGACAGGGTTACAATGAGCAGTTCTTC.

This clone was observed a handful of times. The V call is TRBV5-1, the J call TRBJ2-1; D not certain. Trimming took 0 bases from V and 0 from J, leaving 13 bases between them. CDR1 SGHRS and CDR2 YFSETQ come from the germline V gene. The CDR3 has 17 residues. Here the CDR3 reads CASSLGLTPSSYNEQFF. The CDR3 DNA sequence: TGCGCCAGCAGCTTGGGGCTTACCCCTAGCTCCTACAATGAGCAGTTCTTC.

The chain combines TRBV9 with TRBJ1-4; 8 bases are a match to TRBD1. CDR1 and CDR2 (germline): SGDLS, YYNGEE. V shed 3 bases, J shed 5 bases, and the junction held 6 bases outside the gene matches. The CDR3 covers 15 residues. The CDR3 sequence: CASSAVDRENEKLFF. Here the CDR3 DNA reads TGTGCCAGCAGCGCCGTGGACAGGGAAAATGAAAAACTGTTTTTT.

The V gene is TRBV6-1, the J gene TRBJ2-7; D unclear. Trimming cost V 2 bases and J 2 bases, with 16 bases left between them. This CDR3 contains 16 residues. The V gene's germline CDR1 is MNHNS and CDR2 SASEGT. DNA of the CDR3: TGTGCCAGCAGTGAATTTGTCTTGGGCAGAGCCTACGAGCAGTACTTC. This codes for CASSEFVLGRAYEQYF.

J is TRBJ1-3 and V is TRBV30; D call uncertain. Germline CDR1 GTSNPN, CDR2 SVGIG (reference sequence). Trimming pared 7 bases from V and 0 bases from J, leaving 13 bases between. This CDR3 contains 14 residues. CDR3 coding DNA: TGTGCCTTTCTGCAGGCAAACTCTGGAAACACCATATATTTT. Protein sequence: CAFLQANSGNTIYF.

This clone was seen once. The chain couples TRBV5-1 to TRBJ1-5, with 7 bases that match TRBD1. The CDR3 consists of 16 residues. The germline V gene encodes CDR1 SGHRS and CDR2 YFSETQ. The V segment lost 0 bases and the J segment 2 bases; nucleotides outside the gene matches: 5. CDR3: CASSLGGGQGNQPQHF. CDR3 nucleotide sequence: TGCGCCAGCAGCTTGGGAGGAGGACAGGGCAATCAGCCCCAGCATTTT.

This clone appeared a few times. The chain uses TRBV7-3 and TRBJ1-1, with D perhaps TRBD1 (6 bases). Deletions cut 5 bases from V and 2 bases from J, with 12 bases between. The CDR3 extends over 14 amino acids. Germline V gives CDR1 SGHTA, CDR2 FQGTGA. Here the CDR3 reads CASSPQGPNTEAFF. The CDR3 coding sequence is TGTGCCAGCAGCCCACAGGGACCTAACACTGAAGCTTTCTTT.

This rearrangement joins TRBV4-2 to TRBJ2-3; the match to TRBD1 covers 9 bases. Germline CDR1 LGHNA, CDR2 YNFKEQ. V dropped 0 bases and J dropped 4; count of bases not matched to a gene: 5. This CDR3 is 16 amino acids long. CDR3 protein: CASSQELGQGPDTQYF. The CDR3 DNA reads TGTGCCAGCAGCCAAGAACTCGGACAGGGGCCAGATACGCAGTATTTT.

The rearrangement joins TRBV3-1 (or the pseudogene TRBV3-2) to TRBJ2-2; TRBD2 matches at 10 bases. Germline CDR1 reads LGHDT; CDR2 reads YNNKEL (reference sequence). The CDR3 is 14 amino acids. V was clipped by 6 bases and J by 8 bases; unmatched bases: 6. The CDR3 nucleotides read TGTGCCAGCAGAGTTAGCGGGGGGACTGGGGAGCTGTTTTTT. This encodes CASRVSGGTGELFF.

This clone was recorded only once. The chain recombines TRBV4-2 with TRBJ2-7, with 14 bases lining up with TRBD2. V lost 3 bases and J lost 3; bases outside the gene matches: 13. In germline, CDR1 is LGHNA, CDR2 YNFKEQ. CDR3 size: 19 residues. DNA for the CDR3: TGTGCCAGCAGCCAGGCCGGGACTAGCGGGAGTTTACTTCACTACGAGCAGTACTTC. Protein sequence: CASSQAGTSGSLLHYEQYF.

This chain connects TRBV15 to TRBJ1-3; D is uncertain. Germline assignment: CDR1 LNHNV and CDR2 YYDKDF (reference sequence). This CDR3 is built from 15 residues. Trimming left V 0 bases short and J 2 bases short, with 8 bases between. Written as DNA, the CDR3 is TGTGCCACCAGCAGAGATGCGCTCACTGGAAACACCATATATTTT. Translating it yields CATSRDALTGNTIYF.

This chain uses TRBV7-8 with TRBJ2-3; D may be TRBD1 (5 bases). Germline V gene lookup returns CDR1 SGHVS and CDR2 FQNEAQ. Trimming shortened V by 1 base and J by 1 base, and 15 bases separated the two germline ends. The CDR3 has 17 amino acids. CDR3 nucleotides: TGTGCCAGCAGCTTAGGAGTAGGGGTGGGCGGCACAGATACGCAGTATTTT. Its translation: CASSLGVGVGGTDTQYF. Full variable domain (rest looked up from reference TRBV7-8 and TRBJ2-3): GAGVSQSPRYKVAKRGQDVALRCDPISGHVSLFWYQQALGQGPEFLTYFQNEAQLDKSGLPSDRFFAERPEGSVSTLKIQRTQQEDSAVYLCASSLGVGVGGTDTQYFGPGTRLTVL.